Below are 6 T cell receptor beta chains sequenced from a single sample in a study of T-cell memory formation after mild COVID-19. TCRdb fed the 5' RACE reads into MiXCR, producing one record per CDR3 protein. The profile shows a few hundred thousand distinct CDR3 sequences, about a fifth of them singletons. The sequenced material came from PBMCs or a T cell subset sorted from them (not recorded which). These receptors were obtained from an adult woman who had mild COVID-19 (a few samples of this study predate the infection). Cell type and time point are not known.

This clonotype appeared a few times. The chain combines TRBV12-3 or TRBV12-4 with TRBJ2-5, with 7 bases identical to TRBD1. After removal of 6 bases from V and 2 bases from J, the junction contained 15 bases not matched to a gene. The CDR3 sequence is 17 residues long. CDR3 amino acids: CASRTLETGRGQETQYF. The CDR3 coding sequence is TGTGCCAGCAGAACCCTTGAGACAGGGAGAGGGCAAGAGACCCAGTACTTC.

V and J are TRBV2 and TRBJ2-7; tentative D call: TRBD1 (5 bases). Trimming removed 10 bases from V and 1 base from J, with 14 bases in between. Germline CDR1 and CDR2: SNHLY and FYNNEI. CDR3 length equals 13 residues. The CDR3 sequence: CATLGKGSYEQYF. The CDR3 region has the DNA TGTGCCACCTTAGGGAAGGGGTCCTACGAGCAGTACTTC.

The CDR3 DNA is TGCAGCGTTGGACGGGGCAGCCGAACCACCGGGGAGCTGTTTTTT. Translating gives CSVGRGSRTTGELFF. The rearrangement uses TRBV29-1 and TRBJ2-2; possibly TRBD1 or TRBD2 for D (5 bases each). The CDR3 extends over 15 amino acids. Germline CDR1 is SQVTM and CDR2 is ANQGSEA. V was shortened by 4 bases and J by 4 bases, with 16 bases between the two germline ends.

This clonotype was recorded a few times. The chain employs TRBV7-9 and TRBJ2-5; no clear D. The CDR3 runs to 12 residues. The ends were cut back, 3 bases at V and 4 bases at J, with 6 bases in the middle. The germline V gene has CDR1 SEHNR and CDR2 FQNEAQ (reference sequence). The CDR3 protein is CASSFSAETQYF. The CDR3 nucleotides are TGTGCCAGCAGCTTTTCAGCAGAGACCCAGTACTTC.

This clonotype appeared a few times. The chain is built from TRBV2 and TRBJ2-4, with 9 positions matching TRBD1. The CDR3 sequence is 14 residues long. The germline gives CDR1 SNHLY, CDR2 FYNNEI. V lost 5 bases and J lost 8; bases outside the gene matches: 7. This CDR3 reads CASSRDRVLDIQYF. In DNA form, the CDR3 reads TGTGCCAGCAGTAGGGACAGGGTCTTGGACATTCAGTACTTC.

This clonotype has at least ten counts. Relative to the germline gene, one junction end is altered; a read error may explain this. In DNA, the CDR3 is TGTGCCAGCAGCCCCCAAGCGGGAGGGCAGCTCTTC. It is translated as CASSPQAGGQLF. The chain combines TRBV7-9 with TRBJ2-1, with 10 bases lining up with TRBD2. Germline V gene data show CDR1 as SEHNR and CDR2 as FQNEAQ (reference sequence). The length of the CDR3 is 12 residues.